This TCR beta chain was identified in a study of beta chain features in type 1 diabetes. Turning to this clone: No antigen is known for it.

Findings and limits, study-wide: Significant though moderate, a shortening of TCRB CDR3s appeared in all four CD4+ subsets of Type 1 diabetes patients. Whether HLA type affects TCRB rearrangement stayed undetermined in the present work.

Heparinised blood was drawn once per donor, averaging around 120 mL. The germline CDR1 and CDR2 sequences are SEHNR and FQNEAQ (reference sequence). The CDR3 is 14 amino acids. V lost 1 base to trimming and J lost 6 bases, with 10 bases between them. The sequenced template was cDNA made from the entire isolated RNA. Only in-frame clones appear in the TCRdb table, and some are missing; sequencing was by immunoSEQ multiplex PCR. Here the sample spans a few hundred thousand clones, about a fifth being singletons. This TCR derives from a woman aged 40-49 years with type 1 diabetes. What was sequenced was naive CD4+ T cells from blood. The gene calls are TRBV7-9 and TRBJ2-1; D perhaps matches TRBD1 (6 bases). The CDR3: CASSLGTDLNEQFF. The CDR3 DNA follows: TGTGCCAGCAGCTTAGGGACAGATCTCAATGAGCAGTTCTTC.